Below are 15 T cell receptor beta chains sequenced from a single sample in a study of shared T cell receptors in the human thymus. The table came from immunoSEQ multiplex PCR; TCRdb's copy has only in-frame clones and leaves some out. The table lists hundreds of thousands of clones, approximately 90% of them singletons. This sample also appeared in a second study, on human thymus T cells.

The material sequenced was thymocytes. The receptors derive from a boy younger than two with a congenital heart defect.

The chain couples TRBV29-1 to TRBJ2-1; TRBD2 might be the D (6 bases). There are 16 residues in the CDR3. The V end was cut by 5 bases, the J end by 4 bases, with 21 bases between. Germline assignment: CDR1 SQVTM and CDR2 ANQGSEA. CDR3 DNA sequence: TGCAGCGTTTCCGTCCTCCGGGACTCCGTATACAATGAGCAGTTCTTC. Translation gives CSVSVLRDSVYNEQFF.

This clone was observed once. The J gene is TRBJ1-2, the V gene TRBV7-2; 9 bases are shared with TRBD1. The CDR3 is 16 amino acids. Germline CDR1 is SGHTA and CDR2 is FQGNSA. Unmatched junction bases numbered 14, after V lost 5 bases and J lost 7 bases. The CDR3 loop is CASSRDRAPVGTGYTF. The CDR3 nucleotides read TGTGCCAGCAGCCGGGACAGGGCGCCGGTGGGCACTGGCTACACCTTC.

V and J are TRBV19 and TRBJ2-4, with 8 nucleotides matching TRBD2. This CDR3 region has 16 residues. V trimming: 2 bases; J trimming: 3 bases; junction bases outside the gene matches: 6. Germline CDR1 LNHDA, CDR2 SQIVND (reference sequence). Here the CDR3 DNA reads TGTGCCAGTAGTATAACTCGGCGGGAGGTCAAAAACATTCAGTACTTC. Residues: CASSITRREVKNIQYF.

With regard to this clone: Other DNA variants within this sample encode the same CDR3. This rearrangement joins TRBV20-1 to TRBJ2-7, with TRBD2 matching 7 bases. The ends lost 3 bases at V and 5 bases at J; junction bases unmatched: 1. CDR3 length: 11 residues. The V gene's germline CDR1 is DFQATT and CDR2 SNEGSKA (reference sequence). CDR3 coding DNA: TGCAGTGCTAGGCTAGCGGACGAGCAGTACTTC. It yields the protein CSARLADEQYF.

This chain links TRBV25-1 with TRBJ2-2, with 10 bases that match TRBD2. Trimming took 8 bases from V and 5 from J; bases not matched to a gene: 8. Looked up from germline, CDR1 is MGHDK and CDR2 is SYGVNS. The length of the CDR3 is 15 residues. The CDR3 protein is CASGAGGPITGELFF. Written as DNA, the CDR3 is TGTGCCAGCGGAGCGGGAGGGCCGATAACCGGGGAGCTGTTTTTT.

J is TRBJ1-2 and V is TRBV28; 9 positions agree with TRBD1. The junction had 18 bases not matched to a gene; V was cut back by 5 bases and J by 2 bases. The CDR3 runs 19 residues. Germline CDR1 MDHEN, CDR2 SYDVKM. CDR3 nucleotides: TGTGCCAGCAGTAAGGGTTACGGGGACAGGGAGACGGCCAACTATGGCTACACCTTC. It is translated as CASSKGYGDRETANYGYTF.

The rearrangement uses TRBV4-1 and TRBJ2-3; D is unclear. The germline CDR1 and CDR2 sequences are MGHRA and YSYEKL. The CDR3 contains 17 residues. With 4 bases removed from V and 1 base from J, the gap between germline ends came to 18 bases. CDR3 DNA sequence: TGCGCCAGCAGCCTAGCCAAGAAGAGGCTATGCACAGATACGCAGTATTTT. Translation: CASSLAKKRLCTDTQYF.

The chain is built from TRBV18 and TRBJ2-5; D not resolved. The V end was cut by 8 bases, the J end by 2 bases, with 6 bases between. Germline values: CDR1 KGHSH, CDR2 LQKENI. The CDR3 has 11 residues. This CDR3 is CASPQQETQYF. CDR3 nucleotide sequence: TGTGCCAGCCCGCAGCAAGAGACCCAGTACTTC.

The chain couples TRBV7-9 to TRBJ2-3; the match to TRBD2 covers 15 bases. J lost 2 bases, V lost 8 bases, and 8 bases had no gene match. The CDR3 runs to 17 residues. Germline assignment: CDR1 SEHNR and CDR2 FQNEAQ (reference sequence). As DNA, the CDR3 is TGTGCCAGCGTAGGACTAGCGGGAGGGGACCCCACAGATACGCAGTATTTT. It codes for CASVGLAGGDPTDTQYF.

J is TRBJ2-7 and V is TRBV2, with TRBD2 matching over 8 bases. V lost 7 bases to trimming and J lost 1 base; unmatched junction nucleotides: 12. CDR1 is SNHLY, CDR2 FYNNEI, per germline. The CDR3 covers 16 residues. The CDR3 loop is CASTPNAGRGSYEQYF. CDR3 nucleotides: TGTGCCAGCACCCCAAACGCCGGGAGGGGGTCCTACGAGCAGTACTTC.

The chain couples TRBV25-1 to TRBJ1-2; TRBD1 matches at 8 bases. This CDR3 spans 13 amino acids. Germline CDR1 and CDR2: MGHDK and SYGVNS. The junction had 3 bases not matched to a gene; V was cut back by 6 bases and J by 3 bases. The CDR3 DNA sequence: TGTGCCAGCAGAAAGGACAGGGACTATGGCTACACCTTC. Translating it yields CASRKDRDYGYTF.

This chain links TRBV7-6 with TRBJ2-3, with a weak D call TRBD2 (6 bases). Germline loops: CDR1 SGHVS, CDR2 FNYEAQ. Trimming stripped 3 bases from V and 2 bases from J, with 9 bases between. CDR3 size: 14 residues. The CDR3 loop is CASSFRDSTDTQYF. The DNA of the CDR3 is TGTGCCAGCAGCTTTAGGGACTCCACAGATACGCAGTATTTT. Full variable domain (outside the CDR3, taken from reference TRBV7-6 and TRBJ2-3): GAGVSQSPRYKVTKRGQDVALRCDPISGHVSLYWYRQALGQGPEFLTYFNYEAQQDKSGLPNDRFSAERPEGSISTLTIQRTEQRDSAMYRCASSFRDSTDTQYFGPGTRLTVL.

This chain joins TRBV19 and TRBJ2-7; 8 bases map to TRBD1. Germline V CDR1 and CDR2: LNHDA, SQIVND (reference sequence). The CDR3 covers 14 residues. Trimming took 6 bases from V and 6 from J; bases not matched to a gene: 10. In DNA, the CDR3 is TGTGCCAGTAGGAACCCGCGGCAGGGGGCCGAGCAGTACTTC. Protein sequence: CASRNPRQGAEQYF.

The V gene is TRBV5-6, the J gene TRBJ2-4; perhaps TRBD2 as D (5 bases). CDR3 length: 12 amino acids. The germline gives CDR1 SGHDT, CDR2 YYEEEE. The germline V and J ends were trimmed by 6 bases and 11 bases, with 15 bases remaining between them. CDR3 protein: CASKPGYPFQYF. The CDR3 DNA is TGTGCCAGCAAACCGGGATATCCTTTTCAGTACTTC.

V is TRBV11-2 and J is TRBJ2-1, with TRBD2 as a possible D gene (5 bases). With 0 bases removed from V and 8 bases from J, the gap between germline ends came to 14 bases. CDR1 and CDR2 from the germline V gene are SGHAT and FQNNGV. The CDR3 extends over 15 amino acids. This chain's CDR3 is CASSLEDTYSDEQFF. Here the CDR3 DNA reads TGTGCCAGCAGCTTAGAAGATACCTATAGCGATGAGCAGTTCTTC. The entire variable domain, with the rest obtained from reference TRBV11-2 and TRBJ2-1, is as follows: EAGVAQSPRYKIIEKRQSVAFWCNPISGHATLYWYQQILGQGPKLLIQFQNNGVVDDSQLPKDRFSAERLKGVDSTLKIQPAKLEDSAVYLCASSLEDTYSDEQFFGPGTRLTVL.